This T cell receptor (beta chain) was recovered during a study of T cell responses to AZD1222 COVID-19 vaccine. General study findings and limits: Baseline seropositives among AZD1222 recipients totaled only 5 or 6. The study found Spike-specific TCR breadth and depth rose after two AZD1222 doses. In the spike-specific TCR repertoire, nearly half reportedly target unmutated variant regions. In a largely white British group with more females than males, clonal diversity was possibly underestimated.

Germline-derived CDR1 and CDR2 are LGHNA and YSLEER. J gave up 6 bases and V 3 bases, and 11 bases lay outside the gene matches. This CDR3 is built from 18 residues. With regard to this clone: Antigen unknown.

The data were produced by immunoSEQ multiplex PCR, yet TCRdb's version contains in-frame clones alone and is incomplete. The data hold 120,000 or so clones, with around 88% observed a single time. The clonotype originates from an adult who received the AZD1222 COVID-19 vaccine. This chain uses TRBV4-3 with TRBJ2-1, with TRBD2 matching over 13 bases. The specimen comprised peripheral blood, sampled 28 days after the second AZD1222 dose. CDR3 protein: CASSQGTSGEGVVNEQFF. CDR3 nucleotide sequence: TGCGCCAGCAGCCAGGGGACTAGCGGGGAAGGGGTAGTCAATGAGCAGTTCTTC.